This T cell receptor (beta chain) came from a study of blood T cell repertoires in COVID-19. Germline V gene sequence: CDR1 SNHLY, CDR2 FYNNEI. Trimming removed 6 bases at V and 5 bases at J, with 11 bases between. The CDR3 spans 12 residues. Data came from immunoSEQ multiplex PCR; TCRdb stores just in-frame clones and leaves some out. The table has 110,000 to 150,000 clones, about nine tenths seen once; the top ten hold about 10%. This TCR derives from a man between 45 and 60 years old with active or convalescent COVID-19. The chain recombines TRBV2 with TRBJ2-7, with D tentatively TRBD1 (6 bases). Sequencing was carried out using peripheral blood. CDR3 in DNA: TGTGCCAGCAGGGCACAGGGAAACGAGCAGTACTTC. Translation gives CASRAQGNEQYF.